This entry concerns a single T cell receptor (beta chain). The sample is drawn from a study of beta chain features in type 1 diabetes. Whole-study context: Across the samples, over 85 million sorted cells were examined in total.

cDNA synthesis used the whole RNA isolate, giving expressed TCRB sequences. Generated by immunoSEQ multiplex PCR, the TCRdb table keeps only in-frame clones and is missing some. The sample holds some 410,000 clones, 14% seen once. The specimen sequenced was naive CD4+ T cells from blood. The clonotype originates from a man younger than 45 in good health.

The CDR3 coding sequence is TGTGCCAGCAGCCGGGACAGGCCGACTGAAGCTTTCTTT. Encoded protein: CASSRDRPTEAFF. The rearrangement uses TRBV7-9 and TRBJ1-1, with 8 bases aligning to TRBD1. Per the germline V gene, CDR1 is SEHNR and CDR2 is FQNEAQ (reference sequence). The CDR3 consists of 13 residues. Unmatched junction bases numbered 4, after V lost 5 bases and J lost 5 bases.